The 24 T cell receptor beta chains in this list originate from one sample, sequenced in a study of blood T cell repertoires in COVID-19. Method: immunoSEQ multiplex PCR; TCRdb's copy keeps in-frame clones and lacks some. The top ten clones hold about 3% of a sample with fewer than 200,000 clones, 85% to 90% of them seen once. The sequencing sample was made of peripheral blood. The receptors here all came from a man in his forties with active or convalescent COVID-19.

The J gene is TRBJ2-6, the V gene TRBV18; a possible D gene is TRBD2 (5 bases). The germline CDR1 and CDR2 sequences are KGHSH and LQKENI. The germline V and J ends were trimmed by 3 bases and 2 bases, with 11 bases remaining between them. The CDR3 spans 16 residues. The CDR3 reads CASSPAMGAGANVLTF. Written as DNA, the CDR3 is TGTGCCAGCTCACCGGCTATGGGAGCTGGGGCCAACGTCCTGACTTTC.

The rearrangement links TRBV29-1 to TRBJ1-3; perhaps TRBD1 as D (6 bases). Germline CDR1 SQVTM, CDR2 ANQGSEA. V dropped 7 bases and J dropped 4 bases, with 8 bases sitting between them. This CDR3 has 11 amino acids. DNA for the CDR3: TGCAGCGGAGGACAGGGAAACACCATATATTTT. It is translated as CSGGQGNTIYF. Full variable domain (remainder filled in from reference TRBV29-1 and TRBJ1-3): SAVISQKPSRDICQRGTSLTIQCQVDSQVTMMFWYRQQPGQSLTLIATANQGSEATYESGFVIDKFPISRPNLTFSTLTVSNMSPEDSSIYLCSGGQGNTIYFGEGSWLTVV.

This chain joins TRBV6-5 and TRBJ1-6, with D tentatively TRBD1 (5 bases). CDR1 and CDR2 from the germline V gene are MNHEY and SVGAGI. The CDR3 loop spans 15 amino acids. Trimming took off 7 bases at V and 0 bases at J, with 10 bases between the two ends. The CDR3 is CASNYDSSYNSPLHF. The CDR3 DNA reads as TGTGCCAGCAATTATGACAGCTCCTATAATTCACCCCTCCACTTT.

This chain uses TRBV24-1 with TRBJ2-5; TRBD1 agrees at 7 bases. Losses at the gene ends were 3 bases for V and 3 bases for J; bases not matched to a gene: 6. Germline assignment: CDR1 KGHDR and CDR2 SFDVKD. This CDR3 is 15 amino acids long. This chain's CDR3 is CATSDRGTAKETQYF. The CDR3 DNA reads TGTGCCACCAGTGATCGAGGGACAGCGAAAGAGACCCAGTACTTC.

This rearrangement joins TRBV27 to TRBJ2-5; the D gene is possibly TRBD1 (6 bases). This CDR3 comprises 15 residues. CDR1 and CDR2 (germline): MNHEY, SMNVEV (reference sequence). V was trimmed by 2 bases and J by 5 bases, leaving 15 bases between them. CDR3 nucleotide sequence: TGTGCCAGCAGTTTAACACAGGGTAGTGGGGAGACCCAGTACTTC. Translation: CASSLTQGSGETQYF.

This clone came up once. The chain has TRBV25-1 and TRBJ1-2, with 9 nucleotides matching TRBD1. Trimming took 2 bases from V and 5 from J; bases not matched to a gene: 3. Per germline, CDR1 MGHDK and CDR2 SYGVNS. The CDR3 length is 14 residues. CDR3 residues: CASSETGTGYGYTF. Here the CDR3 DNA reads TGTGCCAGCAGTGAAACCGGGACAGGGTATGGCTACACCTTC.

The gene calls are TRBV11-2 and TRBJ2-3; TRBD2 agrees at 12 bases. The V gene's germline CDR1 is SGHAT and CDR2 FQNNGV. This CDR3 contains 17 residues. Trimming removed 2 bases from V and 8 bases from J; junction bases left unmatched: 11. The CDR3 DNA sequence: TGTGCCAGCAGCTTAAGGGCTAGCGGGGGGGCCTACGGTACGCAGTATTTT. As protein: CASSLRASGGAYGTQYF.

The chain recombines TRBV12-3 or TRBV12-4 with TRBJ1-6; D possibly corresponds to TRBD1 (5 bases). V lost 6 bases and J 7 bases, leaving 10 bases between the germline ends. The CDR3 is 13 residues long. CDR3 protein: CASRTAENSPLHF. CDR3 coding DNA: TGTGCCAGCAGGACAGCTGAGAATTCACCCCTCCACTTT.

The chain recombines TRBV27 with TRBJ2-5; 9 bases align to TRBD1. The germline V gene encodes CDR1 MNHEY and CDR2 SMNVEV (reference sequence). Trimming at V came to 4 bases and at J to 6 bases, leaving 6 bases not matched to a gene. This CDR3 spans 14 amino acids. In DNA form, the CDR3 reads TGTGCCAGCAGTTCCTACGGGACAGGGAAGACCCAGTACTTC. Its protein product is CASSSYGTGKTQYF.

Ten or more counts support this clone. The chain links TRBV5-1 to TRBJ2-3, with TRBD1 identical over 10 bases. The junction had 5 bases not matched to a gene; V was cut back by 3 bases and J by 4 bases. The CDR3 spans 15 residues. Germline V lookup: CDR1 SGHRS, CDR2 YFSETQ. In DNA, the CDR3 is TGCGCCAGCAGCTCTCACGGGACAGGGGCAGATACGCAGTATTTT. It yields the protein CASSSHGTGADTQYF.

The V gene is TRBV11-2, the J gene TRBJ2-3, with 8 bases matching TRBD2. The CDR3 loop spans 16 amino acids. Germline lookup yields CDR1 SGHAT and CDR2 FQNNGV. The V and J ends lost 3 bases and 0 bases, in that order; junction bases with no gene match: 5. The CDR3 DNA sequence: TGTGCCAGCAGCTTGGGACTAGTTTCTAGCACAGATACGCAGTATTTT. Its protein is CASSLGLVSSTDTQYF.

This chain uses TRBV6-1 with TRBJ2-1; D is unclear. This CDR3 spans 15 amino acids. V gave up 0 bases and J gave up 1 base, with 7 bases separating them. Germline loops: CDR1 MNHNS, CDR2 SASEGT. The CDR3, as DNA: TGTGCCAGCAGTGAAGCTCGGGTATCCTACAATGAGCAGTTCTTC. The encoded protein is CASSEARVSYNEQFF.

The chain employs TRBV6-1 and TRBJ1-1; D perhaps matches TRBD1 (6 bases). With 3 bases removed from V and 4 bases from J, the gap between germline ends came to 9 bases. CDR3 length equals 13 residues. Germline V gene lookup returns CDR1 MNHNS and CDR2 SASEGT. CDR3 protein: CASSDAGVTEAFF. CDR3 nucleotide sequence: TGTGCCAGCAGTGACGCAGGGGTCACTGAAGCTTTCTTT.

The chain couples TRBV2 to TRBJ2-4; 12 bases fit TRBD2. The CDR3 is 13 residues long. Germline CDR1 and CDR2: SNHLY and FYNNEI. V lost 10 bases to trimming and J lost 8 bases; unmatched junction nucleotides: 6. CDR3 nucleotide sequence: TGTGCCACAGGGACTAGCGGGTCTGACATTCAGTACTTC. Amino acid sequence: CATGTSGSDIQYF.

This sequence joins TRBV10-3 and TRBJ2-7, with TRBD2 as a possible D gene (6 bases). Trimming shortened V by 0 bases and J by 2 bases, and 11 bases separated the two germline ends. The germline V gene has CDR1 ENHRY and CDR2 SYGVKD. The CDR3 has 15 amino acids. The CDR3 here is CAISESWGLTYEQYF. The DNA for the CDR3 is TGTGCCATCAGTGAGTCATGGGGACTCACCTACGAGCAGTACTTC.

The CDR3 sequence: CASGQGEAFF. The CDR3 coding sequence is TGTGCCAGCGGGCAGGGTGAAGCTTTCTTT. The V call is TRBV12-3 or TRBV12-4, the J call TRBJ1-1, with a weak D call TRBD1 (5 bases). This CDR3 contains 10 residues. Trimming shortened V by 8 bases and J by 7 bases, and 8 bases separated the two germline ends.

CDR3 bases: TGCGCCAGCAGCCAAGATCTGGCTAGCAGGGGGACAGATACGCAGTATTTT. Its protein is CASSQDLASRGTDTQYF. The gene calls are TRBV4-3 and TRBJ2-3; 7 bases are shared with TRBD1. Losses at the gene ends were 0 bases for V and 3 bases for J; bases not matched to a gene: 9. The CDR3 extends over 17 amino acids. Germline V lookup: CDR1 LGHNA, CDR2 YSLEER.

V and J are TRBV5-1 and TRBJ2-1; D perhaps matches TRBD2 (7 bases). Germline V gene sequence: CDR1 SGHRS, CDR2 YFSETQ. The CDR3 loop spans 14 amino acids. Trimming pared 5 bases from V and 2 bases from J, leaving 11 bases between. CDR3 nucleotides: TGCGCCAGCAGTGCGGGGGCCCCCTACAATGAGCAGTTCTTC. This translates into CASSAGAPYNEQFF.

This chain uses TRBV12-3 or TRBV12-4 with TRBJ2-3; D gene uncertain. Trimming took off 5 bases at V and 3 bases at J, with 3 bases between the two ends. The CDR3 extends over 11 amino acids. The CDR3 region is CASSRTDTQYF. Here the CDR3 DNA reads TGTGCCAGCAGTCGGACAGATACGCAGTATTTT.

This clone has a handful of counts. V gene TRBV27 combines with J gene TRBJ2-2; D ambiguous. Trimming took off 8 bases at V and 7 bases at J, with 8 bases between the two ends. CDR1 MNHEY and CDR2 SMNVEV come from the germline V gene (reference sequence). This CDR3 comprises 11 residues. CDR3 DNA sequence: TGTGCCAGCCGAAGACTCGGGGAGCTGTTTTTT. It is translated as CASRRLGELFF.

This clone occurred a few times. This chain uses TRBV5-1 with TRBJ1-1; D is unclear. This CDR3 region has 15 residues. The ends were cut back, 4 bases at V and 3 bases at J, with 16 bases in the middle. Germline CDR1 and CDR2: SGHRS and YFSETQ. The CDR3, as DNA: TGCGCCAGCAGCCCGGGAGGATTTTCGGACACTGAAGCTTTCTTT. Its translation is CASSPGGFSDTEAFF.

V gene TRBV7-3 combines with J gene TRBJ2-1, with D possibly being TRBD2 (6 bases). This CDR3 spans 13 amino acids. Between the trimmed V and J ends, which lost 3 bases and 5 bases, there was a span of 8 bases. Germline V gives CDR1 SGHTA, CDR2 FQGTGA. CDR3 residues: CASSFGGDNEQFF. CDR3 DNA sequence: TGTGCCAGCAGCTTTGGAGGGGACAATGAGCAGTTCTTC. The whole variable domain, remainder taken from reference TRBV7-3 and TRBJ2-1, is GAGVSQTPSNKVTEKGKYVELRCDPISGHTALYWYRQSLGQGPEFLIYFQGTGAADDSGLPNDRFFAVRPEGSVSTLKIQRTERGDSAVYLCASSFGGDNEQFFGPGTRLTVL.

The rearrangement uses TRBV20-1 and TRBJ2-1, with 10 bases aligning to TRBD2. CDR3 length: 16 residues. Germline CDR1 reads DFQATT; CDR2 reads SNEGSKA (reference sequence). Trimming removed 3 bases from V and 7 bases from J; junction bases left unmatched: 12. The CDR3 region is CSASAELAGRSNEQFF. The CDR3 DNA reads as TGCAGTGCTAGTGCCGAACTAGCGGGAAGATCGAATGAGCAGTTCTTC.

The chain couples TRBV10-2 to TRBJ2-3, with 7 bases that match TRBD2. Germline lookup yields CDR1 WSHSY and CDR2 SAAADI. The V segment lost 3 bases and the J segment 3 bases; nucleotides outside the gene matches: 6. This CDR3 is 15 amino acids long. CDR3 nucleotide sequence: TGCGCCAGCAGTGATGAGACGGGGGGAACAGATACGCAGTATTTT. The encoded protein is CASSDETGGTDTQYF.